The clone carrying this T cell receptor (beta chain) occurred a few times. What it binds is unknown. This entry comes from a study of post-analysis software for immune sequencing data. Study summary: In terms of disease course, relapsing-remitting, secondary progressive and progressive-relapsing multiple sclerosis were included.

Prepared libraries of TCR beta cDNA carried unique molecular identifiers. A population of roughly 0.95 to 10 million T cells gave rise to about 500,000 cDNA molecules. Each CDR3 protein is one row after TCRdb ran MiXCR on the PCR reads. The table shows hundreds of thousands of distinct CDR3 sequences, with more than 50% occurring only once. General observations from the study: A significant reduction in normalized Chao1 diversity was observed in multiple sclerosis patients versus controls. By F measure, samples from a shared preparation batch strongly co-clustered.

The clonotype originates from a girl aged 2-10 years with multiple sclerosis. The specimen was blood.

The CDR3 loop reads CASSPTGSGANVLTF. CDR3 DNA sequence: TGTGCCAGCAGCCCGACAGGCTCTGGGGCCAACGTCCTGACTTTC. V usage is TRBV7-9 and J usage is TRBJ2-6; perhaps TRBD1 as D (6 bases). The germline V gene has CDR1 SEHNR and CDR2 FQNEAQ (reference sequence). This CDR3 region has 15 residues. Between the trimmed V and J ends, which lost 5 bases and 0 bases, there was a span of 8 bases.